This T cell receptor (beta chain) was retrieved from a study of regulatory T cells in long-lasting Graves disease. Time point here: newly diagnosed GD, antithyroid drugs for less than 3 months. Scientists built the TCR library using RNA that was extracted from PBMCs. In building TCR beta libraries, iRepertoire HTBI primers were used together with Arm-PCR of CDR3 regions. TCRdb re-called the multiplex PCR reads with MiXCR, one entry per CDR3 protein. The sample yields 250,000 to 300,000 distinct CDR3 sequences, 15% to 20% seen once. The CDR3 covers 12 residues. Deletions cut 6 bases from V and 8 bases from J, with 10 bases between. The germline V gene has CDR1 KGHSH and CDR2 LQKENI. This clonotype occurred many times. The data were also submitted as part of a second study, on T cells in Graves' hyperthyroidism and ophthalmopathy.

Material: peripheral blood mononuclear cells (PBMCs), obtained at new diagnosis, from a patient treated with antithyroid drugs. This sequence originates from a woman in her 30s with Graves disease. The chain employs TRBV18 and TRBJ1-4; unclear D gene. CDR3 in amino acids: CASSVEREKLFF. The CDR3, as DNA: TGTGCCAGCTCGGTGGAGAGGGAAAAACTGTTTTTT. The full variable domain, in which reference TRBV18 and TRBJ1-4 provide the parts outside the CDR3, is NAGVMQNPRHLVRRRGQEARLRCSPMKGHSHVYWYRQLPEEGLKFMVYLQKENIIDESGMPKERFSAEFPKEGPSILRIQQVVRGDSAAYFCASSVEREKLFFGSGTQLSVL.